This TCR beta chain was obtained from a study of shared clonotypes between healthy human individuals. As regards this clone: Its specificity is not known.

Overall study results and limits: With a handful of donors compared, around 5% of naive CD4 clonotypes were shared. Only blood underwent sampling, and tissue repertoires likely differ.

The CDR3 is made up of 15 amino acids. The V and J ends lost 5 bases and 7 bases respectively, with 21 bases between them. Germline CDR1 and CDR2: MNHNY and SVGAGI (reference sequence). Data came from immunoSEQ multiplex PCR; TCRdb stores just in-frame clones and leaves some out. The sample lists 800,000 to 1,200,000 clones, 70% to 80% occurring once. The chain couples TRBV6-6 to TRBJ2-7, with D maybe TRBD1 (5 bases). Sequenced: memory CD4+ T cells from PBMCs. Subset defined: CD45RA-negative fraction. The origin of this receptor is a man between 18 and 35 years old in good health. Some clones in this sample may be carry-over from other donors' samples. Here the CDR3 DNA reads TGTGCCAGCAGTGTTACAGGCGGTACGGGCGCAGAGCAGTACTTC. It is translated as CASSVTGGTGAEQYF.